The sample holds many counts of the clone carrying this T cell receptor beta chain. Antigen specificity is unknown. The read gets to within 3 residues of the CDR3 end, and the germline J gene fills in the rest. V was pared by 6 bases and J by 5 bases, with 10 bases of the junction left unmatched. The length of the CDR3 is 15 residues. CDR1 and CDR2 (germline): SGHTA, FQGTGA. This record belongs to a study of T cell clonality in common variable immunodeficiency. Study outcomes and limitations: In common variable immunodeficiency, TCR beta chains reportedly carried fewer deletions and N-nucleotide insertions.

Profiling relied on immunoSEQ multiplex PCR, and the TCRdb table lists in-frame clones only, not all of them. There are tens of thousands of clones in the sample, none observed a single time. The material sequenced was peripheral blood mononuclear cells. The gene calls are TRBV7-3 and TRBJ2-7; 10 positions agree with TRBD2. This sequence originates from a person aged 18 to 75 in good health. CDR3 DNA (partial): TGTGCCAGCAGGCCCTTGAGGACTAGCGGTCACGAG. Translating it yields CASRPLRTSGHE. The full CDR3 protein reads CASRPLRTSGHEQYF.